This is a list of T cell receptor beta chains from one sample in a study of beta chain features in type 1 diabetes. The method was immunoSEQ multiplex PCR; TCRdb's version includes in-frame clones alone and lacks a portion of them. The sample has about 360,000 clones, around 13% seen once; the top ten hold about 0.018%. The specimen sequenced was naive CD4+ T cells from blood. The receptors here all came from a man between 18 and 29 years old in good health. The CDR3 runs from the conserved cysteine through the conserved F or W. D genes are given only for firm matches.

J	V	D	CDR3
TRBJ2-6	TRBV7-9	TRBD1	CASSLGDRAPGANVLTF
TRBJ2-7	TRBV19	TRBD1	CASTQDRSSYEQYF
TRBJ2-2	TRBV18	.	CASLNTGELFF
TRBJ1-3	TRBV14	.	CASSQGQFSGNTIYF
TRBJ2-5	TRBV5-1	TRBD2	CASSLAGTSGGLGETQYF
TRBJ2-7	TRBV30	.	CARRRGSFDEQYF
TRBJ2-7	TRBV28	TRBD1	CASSPLTGAYSYEQYF
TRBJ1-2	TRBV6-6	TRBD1	CASSYSGQGHGYTF
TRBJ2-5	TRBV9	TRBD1	CASSVEGGPGTQYF
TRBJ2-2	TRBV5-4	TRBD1	CASSRNRGGTGELFF
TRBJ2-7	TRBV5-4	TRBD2	CASSSLGGSNEQYF
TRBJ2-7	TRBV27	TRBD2	CASSREGRVYEQYF
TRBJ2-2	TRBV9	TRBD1	CASSARTGNTGELFF
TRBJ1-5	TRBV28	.	CASSPPDRGGQPQHF
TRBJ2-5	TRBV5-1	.	CASSLLARAGGETQYF
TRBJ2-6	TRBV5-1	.	CASTMGGGSSGANVLTF
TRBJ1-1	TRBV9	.	CASSVQGLSSTEAFF
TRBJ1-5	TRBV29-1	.	CSVEGGVGQPQHF
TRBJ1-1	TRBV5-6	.	CASSSTTGGTEAFF
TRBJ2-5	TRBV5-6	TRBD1	CASSQDRGETQYF
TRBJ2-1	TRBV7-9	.	CASSLVSNEQFF
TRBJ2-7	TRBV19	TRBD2	CASSITSGSSSIDEQYF
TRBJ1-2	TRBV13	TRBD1	CASSLMGQGFYGYTF
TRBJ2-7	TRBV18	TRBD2	CASSPQTSDEQYF
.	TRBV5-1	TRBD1	CASSLGGLTGIVYEQYF
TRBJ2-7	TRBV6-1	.	CASMGSGVSYEQYF
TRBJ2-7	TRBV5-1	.	CASSLAEGYEQYF